This T cell receptor (beta chain) was identified during a study of T cell repertoires in cytomegalovirus infection. As for the study in general: TCR beta signatures that were public indicated CMV infection and matching HLA type. Study-wide findings and caveats: HLA-C-restricted TCR beta clonotypes specific for CMV led the ex vivo response. Carriers of CMV and the relevant HLA type were discriminated by public TCR beta frequency.

TCRdb reanalysed the reads using MiXCR and keeps one entry per CDR3 protein. The repertoire holds some 130,000 distinct CDR3 sequences, with more than 20% as singletons. The CDR3 is 15 amino acids. V was trimmed by 4 bases and J by 1 base, leaving 13 bases between them. CDR1 is SGHVS and CDR2 is FNYEAQ in the germline V gene. This clonotype was counted ten times or more. The antigen is not known. The V call is TRBV7-6, the J call TRBJ2-5; D call uncertain. The clonotype originates from a human donor in good health (CMV status not recorded). Some clones in this sample may be carry-over from other donors' samples. Sequenced input: PBMCs, sequenced either directly or after in vitro stimulation (not recorded which). In nucleotides, the CDR3 is TGTGCCAGCAGCTCTAACACGGGCCTCCAAGAGACCCAGTACTTC. Amino acid sequence: CASSSNTGLQETQYF.